The 22 T cell receptor beta chains given below trace back to one sample, sequenced in a study of cytomegalovirus exposure and HLA in healthy donors. Generated by immunoSEQ multiplex PCR, the TCRdb table keeps only in-frame clones and is missing some. The sample shows 150,000 to 200,000 clones, 85% of them seen only once. The sequenced sample was PBMCs. These receptors were taken from a young man in good health and CMV-seropositive.

The chain is built from TRBV4-1 and TRBJ1-3; 8 nucleotides line up with TRBD1. The CDR3 is 17 residues long. J was trimmed by 4 bases and V by 4 bases; bases with no gene match: 12. Germline loops: CDR1 MGHRA, CDR2 YSYEKL. Here the CDR3 DNA reads TGCGCCAGCAGCCCAATCATCGGGACAGGCTCGGGAAACACCATATATTTT. It specifies CASSPIIGTGSGNTIYF.

The chain joins TRBV6-5 to TRBJ1-5; possibly TRBD1 for D (6 bases). Germline CDR1 and CDR2: MNHEY and SVGAGI. V shed 5 bases and J shed 4 bases, with 12 bases lying between them. The length of the CDR3 is 14 residues. CDR3 coding DNA: TGTGCCAGCAGTCCCCTAGGGGGAAATCAGCCCCAGCATTTT. Its translation: CASSPLGGNQPQHF.

This chain uses TRBV4-1 with TRBJ2-2; possibly TRBD1 for D (5 bases). V was shortened by 4 bases and J by 1 base, with 13 bases between the two germline ends. This CDR3 is 16 amino acids long. CDR1 and CDR2 from the germline V gene are MGHRA and YSYEKL. The CDR3 bases are TGCGCCAGCAGCCCATCACAGGTGGGGAACACCGGGGAGCTGTTTTTT. This encodes CASSPSQVGNTGELFF.

The CDR3 DNA reads as TGTGCCAGCAGTGGAAGGGAACTAGCGGGGGCCAATGAGCAGTTCTTC. This codes for CASSGRELAGANEQFF. The V gene is TRBV25-1, the J gene TRBJ2-1; TRBD2 matches at 11 bases. Unmatched junction bases numbered 8, after V lost 4 bases and J lost 6 bases. Germline V CDR1 and CDR2: MGHDK, SYGVNS. This CDR3 is built from 16 residues. Variable domain in full (rest from reference TRBV25-1 and TRBJ2-1): EADIYQTPRYLVIGTGKKITLECSQTMGHDKMYWYQQDPGMELHLIHYSYGVNSTEKGDLSSESTVSRIRTEHFPLTLESARPSHTSQYLCASSGRELAGANEQFFGPGTRLTVL.

This chain joins TRBV6-6 and TRBJ1-2, with 7 bases lining up with TRBD1. V lost 6 bases to trimming and J lost 9 bases; unmatched junction nucleotides: 13. CDR3 size: 14 residues. Germline CDR1 reads MNHNY; CDR2 reads SVGAGI (reference sequence). The CDR3 sequence is CASREQGPLDSYTF. The CDR3 DNA reads TGTGCCAGCAGGGAACAGGGGCCCCTCGATAGCTACACCTTC.

V gene TRBV5-4 combines with J gene TRBJ1-1; weak D call: TRBD1 (5 bases). With 5 bases removed from V and 6 bases from J, the gap between germline ends came to 20 bases. There are 15 residues in the CDR3. Germline CDR1 SGHNT, CDR2 YYREEE (reference sequence). The DNA for the CDR3 is TGTGCCAGCAGGGGGACCCAGGACGGAGGGGCTGAAGCTTTCTTT. It codes for CASRGTQDGGAEAFF.

The chain employs TRBV29-1 and TRBJ1-6; 7 bases line up with TRBD1. The CDR3 runs 13 residues. V lost 5 bases and J lost 7; bases outside the gene matches: 5. CDR1 and CDR2 (germline): SQVTM, ANQGSEA. CDR3 in amino acids: CSVSTGSNSPLHF. The CDR3 nucleotides are TGCAGCGTTTCGACAGGGTCAAATTCACCCCTCCACTTT. Looking up the rest from reference TRBV29-1 and TRBJ1-6 gives the full variable domain: SAVISQKPSRDICQRGTSLTIQCQVDSQVTMMFWYRQQPGQSLTLIATANQGSEATYESGFVIDKFPISRPNLTFSTLTVSNMSPEDSSIYLCSVSTGSNSPLHFGNGTRLTVT.

The chain recombines TRBV5-1 with TRBJ2-7; 7 positions match TRBD2. Germline CDR1 and CDR2: SGHRS and YFSETQ. This CDR3 has 11 amino acids. Germline trimming cut 6 bases from V and 7 bases from J; bases unmatched to any gene: 4. The CDR3: CASTFGGEQYF. The CDR3 DNA reads TGCGCCAGCACCTTCGGGGGGGAGCAGTACTTC.

Only one count was recorded for this clone. The chain carries TRBV2 and TRBJ2-1; 8 bases are shared with TRBD2. Germline-derived CDR1 and CDR2 are SNHLY and FYNNEI. After removal of 6 bases from V and 7 bases from J, the junction contained 11 bases not matched to a gene. The CDR3 has 15 residues. The CDR3: CASSAYQRGKNEQFF. For the CDR3, the DNA is TGTGCCAGCAGCGCATATCAGCGGGGGAAGAATGAGCAGTTCTTC.

There are a few counts of this clone. V and J are TRBV2 and TRBJ2-7, with D unclear. V lost 10 bases, J lost 0 bases, and 7 bases lay in between. This CDR3 has 11 amino acids. CDR1 and CDR2 from the germline V gene are SNHLY and FYNNEI. CDR3 bases: TGTGCCATCGTAGCCTCCTACGAGCAGTACTTC. Protein product: CAIVASYEQYF.

The V gene is TRBV6-1, the J gene TRBJ2-7, with 8 bases that match TRBD1. Germline loops: CDR1 MNHNS, CDR2 SASEGT. The CDR3 is 14 residues long. V trimming: 4 bases; J trimming: 2 bases; junction bases outside the gene matches: 4. CDR3 sequence: CASSAYRGTYEQYF. In DNA, the CDR3 is TGTGCCAGCAGTGCATACAGGGGGACCTACGAGCAGTACTTC.

The genes are TRBV28 and TRBJ2-7, with D unclear. V was cut by 4 bases and J by 6 bases, with 10 bases left in between. The CDR3 is made up of 12 amino acids. Looked up from germline, CDR1 is MDHEN and CDR2 is SYDVKM. CDR3 coding DNA: TGTGCCAGCAGTTCACGACTCGGCGAGCAGTACTTC. This gives the protein CASSSRLGEQYF.

The gene calls are TRBV12-2 and TRBJ2-7; no check of the table's D call, TRBD1, against the DNA was made. TRBV12-2 is labeled a pseudogene. There are 17 residues in the CDR3. The DNA of the CDR3 is TGTGCAAGTCGCCTGGACAGGGGGCAAAAATATTCCTACGAGCAGTACTTC. Protein product: CASRLDRGQKYSYEQYF.

J is TRBJ2-7 and V is TRBV30; possibly TRBD2 for D (6 bases). This CDR3 has 14 residues. Per germline, CDR1 GTSNPN and CDR2 SVGIG (reference sequence). V was trimmed by 0 bases and J by 6 bases, leaving 15 bases between them. The CDR3 DNA sequence: TGTGCCTGGAGTGTACTAGGGCCAGCGGGCGAGCAGTACTTC. This codes for CAWSVLGPAGEQYF.

The table lists this clone with a count of one. This chain connects TRBV28 to TRBJ1-5; perhaps TRBD1 as D (5 bases). The germline V gene encodes CDR1 MDHEN and CDR2 SYDVKM. The ends were cut back, 4 bases at V and 5 bases at J, with 15 bases in the middle. This CDR3 contains 15 residues. The CDR3, as DNA: TGTGCCAGCAGTTCAACAGGTCCGCTTGATCAGCCCCAGCATTTT. This translates into CASSSTGPLDQPQHF.

Details on this clone: Other nucleotide sequences in the sample specify the same CDR3. The chain recombines TRBV27 with TRBJ2-7; 13 bases match TRBD2. The trim removed 5 bases at V and 3 bases at J, leaving 4 bases unmatched. The CDR3 loop spans 15 amino acids. Germline CDR1 reads MNHEY; CDR2 reads SMNVEV (reference sequence). The CDR3 nucleotides read TGTGCCAGCAGTCCGGGACTAGCGGGATACTACGAGCAGTACTTC. It translates to CASSPGLAGYYEQYF.

Comment on this clone: Other DNA sequences of this sample code for an identical CDR3. The V call is TRBV6-1, the J call TRBJ1-1; D is unclear. Trimming pared 1 base from V and 1 base from J, leaving 4 bases between. The CDR3 is 13 amino acids. The germline V gene encodes CDR1 MNHNS and CDR2 SASEGT. In DNA, the CDR3 is TGTGCCAGCAGTGAAGTCAGGAACACTGAAGCTTTCTTT. Protein sequence: CASSEVRNTEAFF.

The genes are TRBV6-1 and TRBJ2-3; 7 nucleotides agree with TRBD2. The J segment lost 2 bases and the V segment lost 4 bases, leaving 6 bases of the junction unmatched. CDR1 and CDR2 from the germline V gene are MNHNS and SASEGT. The CDR3 contains 15 residues. The CDR3: CASSAAGVNTDTQYF. Written as DNA, the CDR3 is TGTGCCAGCAGTGCGGCGGGGGTTAACACAGATACGCAGTATTTT.

This chain connects TRBV6-6 to TRBJ1-3, with D maybe TRBD1 (5 bases). Germline CDR1 is MNHNY and CDR2 is SVGAGI (reference sequence). This CDR3 comprises 16 residues. V was pared by 6 bases and J by 0 bases, with 15 bases between. The CDR3: CASSQTEGHSGNTIYF. The CDR3 DNA reads TGTGCCAGCAGCCAAACGGAGGGGCACTCTGGAAACACCATATATTTT.

V is TRBV5-8 and J is TRBJ2-7; 9 bases match TRBD1. V shed 4 bases and J 4 bases; nucleotides not matched to a gene: 3. The germline V gene has CDR1 SGHTS and CDR2 YDEGEE. This CDR3 is 13 amino acids long. CDR3 nucleotides: TGTGCCAGCAGCGTACAGGGGGCATACGAGCAGTACTTC. It encodes CASSVQGAYEQYF.

CDR3 sequence: CASSLRLAGVNEQFF. CDR3 in DNA: TGTGCCAGCAGCTTGAGATTAGCGGGGGTTAATGAGCAGTTCTTC. The rearrangement links TRBV7-2 to TRBJ2-1; 9 bases are shared with TRBD2. From germline, CDR1 is SGHTA and CDR2 FQGNSA. After removal of 3 bases from V and 7 bases from J, the junction contained 7 bases not matched to a gene. This CDR3 is 15 amino acids long.

The chain couples TRBV7-9 to TRBJ2-1; the match to TRBD1 covers 9 bases. CDR1 and CDR2 (germline): SEHNR, FQNEAQ (reference sequence). The CDR3 has 13 residues. The V segment lost 3 bases and the J segment 14 bases; nucleotides outside the gene matches: 8. CDR3 region: CASSFDGQGREFF. CDR3 in DNA: TGTGCCAGCAGCTTTGATGGACAGGGGAGGGAGTTCTTC.